One sample yielded the 12 T cell receptor beta chains listed below, sequenced in a study of CD8 T cells in ankylosing spondylitis. Study-wide results and limits: The study identified a TCR beta motif of under ten highly homologous variants that appeared characteristic of ankylosing spondylitis blood.

These receptors have no known antigen. Via MiXCR, TCRdb re-called the 5' RACE reads, giving one row per CDR3 protein. The sample holds more than 250,000 distinct CDR3 sequences, 8% seen once. The sequenced material came from blood, either unsorted or a sorted T cell fraction (not recorded which). The receptors were sampled from a male donor with ankylosing spondylitis.

The chain employs TRBV11-1 and TRBJ2-1, with 10 bases aligning to TRBD2. The CDR3 consists of 18 residues. Germline lookup yields CDR1 SGHAT and CDR2 FQDESV (reference sequence). Germline trimming cut 4 bases from V and 4 bases from J; bases unmatched to any gene: 13. The CDR3 region has the DNA TGTGCCAGCAGCTCCCGCTGGCTAGCGGGAGCACAGTACAATGAGCAGTTCTTC. Translated, it gives CASSSRWLAGAQYNEQFF.

This clonotype was detected ten times or more. The CDR3 loop reads CASSPPHQETQYF. CDR3 sequence (DNA): TGTGCCAGCAGTCCTCCACATCAAGAGACCCAGTACTTC. The V call is TRBV28, the J call TRBJ2-5; D is ambiguous. Trimming shortened V by 5 bases and J by 2 bases, and 9 bases separated the two germline ends. The CDR3 runs 13 residues. Germline CDR1 and CDR2: MDHEN and SYDVKM.

In DNA form, the CDR3 reads TGTGCCAGCAGCCACTTGGAGGGCTACAATGAGCAGTTCTTC. Amino acids: CASSHLEGYNEQFF. The chain is built from TRBV7-9 and TRBJ2-1; maybe TRBD2 (6 bases). CDR1 is SEHNR, CDR2 FQNEAQ, per germline (reference sequence). This CDR3 has 14 amino acids. V lost 5 bases and J lost 3, with 11 bases in between.

This CDR3 is CASSLEIGETQYF. The DNA for the CDR3 is TGCGCCAGCAGCTTAGAGATAGGAGAGACCCAGTACTTC. V and J are TRBV5-1 and TRBJ2-5; D remains ambiguous. Deletions cut 2 bases from V and 4 bases from J, with 9 bases between. Per the germline V gene, CDR1 is SGHRS and CDR2 is YFSETQ. CDR3 length: 13 residues.

This clonotype was seen only a few times. The chain is built from TRBV28 and TRBJ2-7, with a weak D call TRBD1 (6 bases). The CDR3 loop spans 14 amino acids. V shed 5 bases and J shed 4 bases, with 15 bases lying between them. CDR1 MDHEN and CDR2 SYDVKM come from the germline V gene. Written as DNA, the CDR3 is TGTGCCAGCAGTGGAGTTGGGGGCAGGTACGAGCAGTACTTC. This encodes CASSGVGGRYEQYF.

In this sample, this clonotype turned up many times. This chain connects TRBV28 to TRBJ1-5, with D uncertain. Trimming pared 2 bases from V and 0 bases from J, leaving 11 bases between. There are 16 residues in the CDR3. CDR1 and CDR2 from the germline V gene are MDHEN and SYDVKM. CDR3 sequence: CASSLRSGASNQPQHF. The CDR3 DNA follows: TGTGCCAGCAGTTTAAGGTCAGGTGCTAGCAATCAGCCCCAGCATTTT.

This chain uses TRBV27 with TRBJ2-2, with 7 nucleotides matching TRBD1. With 8 bases clipped from V and 0 bases from J, the junction kept 6 bases outside the gene matches. The length of the CDR3 is 15 residues. Germline V gene lookup returns CDR1 MNHEY and CDR2 SMNVEV (reference sequence). CDR3 sequence: CASRQGVANTGELFF. The CDR3 coding sequence is TGTGCCAGCCGGCAGGGGGTGGCGAACACCGGGGAGCTGTTTTTT.

The rearrangement joins TRBV20-1 to TRBJ2-1, with D possibly TRBD2 on 6 matching bases. The germline CDR1 and CDR2 sequences are DFQATT and SNEGSKA (reference sequence). V was clipped by 3 bases and J by 8 bases, with 17 bases between them. CDR3 length: 14 amino acids. The CDR3 region has the DNA TGCAGTGCTAGTCCCTGGACGGGAGTGGATGAGCAGTTCTTC. This translates into CSASPWTGVDEQFF.

This chain joins TRBV5-6 and TRBJ2-5; D uncertain. The length of the CDR3 is 12 residues. Germline V CDR1 and CDR2: SGHDT, YYEEEE. V dropped 0 bases and J dropped 7 bases, with 7 bases sitting between them. The CDR3 DNA is TGTGCCAGCAGCTTGGCAAGTTTGACCCAGTACTTC. This encodes CASSLASLTQYF.

In this sample, this clonotype turned up many times. V and J are TRBV9 and TRBJ2-1, with TRBD1 matching over 7 bases. The length of the CDR3 is 15 residues. V trimming: 3 bases; J trimming: 10 bases; junction bases outside the gene matches: 13. Germline-derived CDR1 and CDR2 are SGDLS and YYNGEE. Written as DNA, the CDR3 is TGTGCCAGCAGCGCAGTCGGACAGGCGATAGGCGAGCAGTTCTTC. Its protein is CASSAVGQAIGEQFF.

J is TRBJ2-4 and V is TRBV20-1, with 8 bases fitting TRBD1. CDR1 and CDR2 (germline): DFQATT, SNEGSKA (reference sequence). The CDR3 totals 12 residues. The V gene end was trimmed by 6 bases and the J gene end by 7 bases; junction bases not matched to a gene: 5. The CDR3 reads CSAARTGNIQYF. The CDR3, as DNA: TGCAGTGCGGCCCGGACAGGGAACATTCAGTACTTC.

This clonotype was seen ten or more times. The V call is TRBV30, the J call TRBJ2-3; 7 nucleotides match TRBD1. CDR1 is GTSNPN and CDR2 is SVGIG in the germline V gene (reference sequence). J was trimmed by 0 bases and V by 2 bases; bases with no gene match: 2. The CDR3 runs 14 residues. CDR3 residues: CAWSPGQSTDTQYF. The DNA of the CDR3 is TGTGCCTGGAGTCCGGGACAGAGCACAGATACGCAGTATTTT. Together with reference TRBV30 and TRBJ2-3, the CDR3 gives the full variable domain: SQTIHQWPATLVQPVGSPLSLECTVEGTSNPNLYWYRQAAGRGLQLLFYSVGIGQISSEVPQNLSASRPQDRQFILSSKKLLLSDSGFYLCAWSPGQSTDTQYFGPGTRLTVL.